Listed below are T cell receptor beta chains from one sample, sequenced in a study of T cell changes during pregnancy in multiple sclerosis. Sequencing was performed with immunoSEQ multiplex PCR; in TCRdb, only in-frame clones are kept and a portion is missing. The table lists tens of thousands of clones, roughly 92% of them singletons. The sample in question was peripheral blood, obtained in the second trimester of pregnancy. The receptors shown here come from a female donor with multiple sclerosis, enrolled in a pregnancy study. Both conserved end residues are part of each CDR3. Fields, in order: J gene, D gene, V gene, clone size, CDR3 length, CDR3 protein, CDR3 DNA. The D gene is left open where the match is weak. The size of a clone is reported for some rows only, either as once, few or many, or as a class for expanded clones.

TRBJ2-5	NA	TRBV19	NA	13	CASSIDRGETQYF	TGTGCCAGTAGTATAGACCGCGGGGAGACCCAGTACTTC
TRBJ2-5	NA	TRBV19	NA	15	CASSISGAAGETQYF	TGTGCCAGTAGTATCTCAGGGGCAGCAGGGGAGACCCAGTACTTC
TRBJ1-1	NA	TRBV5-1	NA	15	CASSLDRPGYTEAFF	TGCGCCAGCAGCTTGGATCGTCCAGGGTACACTGAAGCTTTCTTT
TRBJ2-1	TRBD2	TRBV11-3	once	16	CASSLDSGRILNEQFF	TGTGCCAGCAGCCTAGATAGCGGGAGGATTTTGAATGAGCAGTTCTTC
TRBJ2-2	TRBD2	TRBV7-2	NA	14	CASSLLGGTGELFF	TGTGCCAGCAGTCTTCTCGGGGGGACCGGGGAGCTGTTTTTT
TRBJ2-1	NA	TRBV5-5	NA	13	CASSLAVAVGQFF	TGTGCCAGCAGCTTGGCAGTAGCAGTCGGGCAGTTCTTC
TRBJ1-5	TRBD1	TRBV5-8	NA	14	CASSFLQGNQPQHF	TGTGCCAGCAGCTTTTTACAGGGGAATCAGCCCCAGCATTTT
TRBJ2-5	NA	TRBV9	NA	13	CASSLSGQETQYF	TGTGCCAGCAGCCTAAGCGGCCAAGAGACCCAGTACTTC
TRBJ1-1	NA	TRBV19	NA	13	CASRPGGVTEAFF	TGTGCCAGTAGACCGGGAGGGGTGACTGAAGCTTTCTTT
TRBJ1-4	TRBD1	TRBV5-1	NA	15	CASSWRQGPNEKLFF	TGCGCCAGCAGCTGGCGACAGGGACCCAATGAAAAACTGTTTTTT
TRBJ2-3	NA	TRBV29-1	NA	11	CSVQVGDTQYF	TGCAGCGTACAGGTAGGAGATACGCAGTATTTT
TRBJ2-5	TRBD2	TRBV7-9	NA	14	CASSSSGGGETQYF	TGTGCCAGCAGCTCAAGCGGGGGAGGAGAGACCCAGTACTTC
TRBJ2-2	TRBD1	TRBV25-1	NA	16	CASSDPRAGGTGELFF	TGTGCCAGCAGTGACCCGCGGGCAGGGGGCACCGGGGAGCTGTTTTTT
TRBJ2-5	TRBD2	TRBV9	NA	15	CASSVSQRDQETQYF	TGTGCCAGCAGCGTATCTCAGCGGGATCAAGAGACCCAGTACTTC
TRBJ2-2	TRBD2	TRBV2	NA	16	CASTLGLAGNTGELFF	TGTGCCAGCACCCTGGGGCTAGCGGGTAACACCGGGGAGCTGTTTTTT
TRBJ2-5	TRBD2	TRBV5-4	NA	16	CASSLFGLAAQETQYF	TGTGCCAGCAGCTTGTTTGGACTAGCGGCCCAAGAGACCCAGTACTTC
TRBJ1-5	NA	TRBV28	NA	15	CASRGGRSSNQPQHF	TGTGCCAGCAGGGGGGGACGGTCTAGCAATCAGCCCCAGCATTTT
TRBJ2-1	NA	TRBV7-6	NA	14	CASSYGIEDNEQFF	TGTGCCAGCAGCTACGGGATCGAAGACAATGAGCAGTTCTTC
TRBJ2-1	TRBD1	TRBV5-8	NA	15	CASSFLDRAYNEQFF	TGTGCCAGCAGCTTCCTGGACAGGGCCTACAATGAGCAGTTCTTC
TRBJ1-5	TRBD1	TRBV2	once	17	CASSEPQGAFSNQPQHF	TGTGCCAGCAGTGAACCCCAGGGGGCCTTTAGCAATCAGCCCCAGCATTTT
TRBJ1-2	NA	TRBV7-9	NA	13	CASSYDSLYGYTF	TGTGCCAGCAGCTACGACAGCCTCTATGGCTACACCTTC
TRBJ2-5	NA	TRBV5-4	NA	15	CASSSGQNTEETQYF	TGTGCCAGCAGCAGTGGACAGAACACTGAAGAGACCCAGTACTTC
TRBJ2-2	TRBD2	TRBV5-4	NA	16	CASRAGTSGRAGELFF	TGTGCCAGCAGGGCTGGGACTAGCGGGAGGGCCGGGGAGCTGTTTTTT
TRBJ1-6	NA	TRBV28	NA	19	CASSLSQGKREPYNSPLHF	TGTGCCAGCAGTTTATCCCAGGGGAAACGCGAGCCCTATAATTCACCCCTCCACTTT
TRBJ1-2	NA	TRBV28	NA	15	CASSPPRVWGYGYTF	TGTGCCAGCAGCCCCCCCAGGGTATGGGGATATGGCTACACCTTC
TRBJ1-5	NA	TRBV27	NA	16	CASSLSTNGGKQPQHF	TGTGCCAGCAGTTTATCGACTAACGGCGGTAAGCAGCCCCAGCATTTT
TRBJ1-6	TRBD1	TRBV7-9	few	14	CASSQDRENSPLHF	TGTGCCAGCAGCCAGGACAGGGAGAATTCACCCCTCCACTTT
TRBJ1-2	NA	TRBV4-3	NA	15	CASSQDTQGLYGYTF	TGCGCCAGCAGCCAAGATACGCAGGGGCTCTATGGCTACACCTTC
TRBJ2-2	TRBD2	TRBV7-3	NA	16	CASSLGSGRASGELFF	TGTGCCAGCAGCTTAGGGAGCGGGAGGGCCTCCGGGGAGCTGTTTTTT
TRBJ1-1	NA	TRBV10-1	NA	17	CASSGRHRAWMNTEAFF	TGCGCCAGCAGTGGAAGACACAGGGCGTGGATGAACACTGAAGCTTTCTTT
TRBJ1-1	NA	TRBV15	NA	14	CATSRDRANTEAFF	TGTGCCACCAGCAGGGACAGAGCAAACACTGAAGCTTTCTTT
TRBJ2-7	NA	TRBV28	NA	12	CASMAGGYEQYF	TGTGCCAGCATGGCAGGTGGCTACGAGCAGTACTTC